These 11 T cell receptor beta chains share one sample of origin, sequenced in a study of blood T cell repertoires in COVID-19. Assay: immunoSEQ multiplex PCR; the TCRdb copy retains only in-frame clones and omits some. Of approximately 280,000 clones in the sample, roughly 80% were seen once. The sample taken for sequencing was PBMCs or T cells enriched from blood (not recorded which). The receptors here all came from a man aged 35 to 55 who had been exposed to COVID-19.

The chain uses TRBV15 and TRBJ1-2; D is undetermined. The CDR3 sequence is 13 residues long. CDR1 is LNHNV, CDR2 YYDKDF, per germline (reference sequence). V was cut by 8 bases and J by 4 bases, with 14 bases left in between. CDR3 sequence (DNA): TGTGCCACCGGTGCACAGTCCGCCTATGGCTACACCTTC. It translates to CATGAQSAYGYTF.

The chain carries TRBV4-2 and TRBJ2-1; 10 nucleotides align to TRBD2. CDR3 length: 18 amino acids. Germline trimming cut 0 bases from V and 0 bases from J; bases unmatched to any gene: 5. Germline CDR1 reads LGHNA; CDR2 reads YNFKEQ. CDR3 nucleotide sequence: TGTGCCAGCAGCCAAGATCCGCTAGCGGGAGACTCCTACAATGAGCAGTTCTTC. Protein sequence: CASSQDPLAGDSYNEQFF.

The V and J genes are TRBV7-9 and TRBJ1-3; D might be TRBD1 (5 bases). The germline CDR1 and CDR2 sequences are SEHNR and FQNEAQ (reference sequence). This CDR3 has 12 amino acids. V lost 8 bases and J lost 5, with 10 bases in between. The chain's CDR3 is CASGGTRNTIYF. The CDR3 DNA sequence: TGTGCCAGCGGGGGGACCCGAAACACCATATATTTT.

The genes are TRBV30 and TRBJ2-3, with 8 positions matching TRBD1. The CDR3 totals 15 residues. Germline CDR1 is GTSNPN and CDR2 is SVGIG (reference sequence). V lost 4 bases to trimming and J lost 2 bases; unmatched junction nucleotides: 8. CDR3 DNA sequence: TGTGCCTGGAACCCAGGGGGCGCGATCACAGATACGCAGTATTTT. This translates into CAWNPGGAITDTQYF.

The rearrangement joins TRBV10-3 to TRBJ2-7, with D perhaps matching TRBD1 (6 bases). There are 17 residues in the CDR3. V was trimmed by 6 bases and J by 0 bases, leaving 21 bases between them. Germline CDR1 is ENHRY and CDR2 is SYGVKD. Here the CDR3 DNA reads TGTGCCATCAGGGGGGCCCCGGAGGATCCAAGCTCCTACGAGCAGTACTTC. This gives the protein CAIRGAPEDPSSYEQYF.

The CDR3: CASSSQAGRSGNTIYF. The CDR3 DNA reads as TGTGCCAGCAGTTCCCAGGCAGGCCGCTCTGGAAACACCATATATTTT. The chain has TRBV6-5 and TRBJ1-3; D is ambiguous. Trimming shortened V by 4 bases and J by 0 bases, and 13 bases separated the two germline ends. CDR1 and CDR2 from the germline V gene are MNHEY and SVGAGI. This CDR3 has 16 amino acids.

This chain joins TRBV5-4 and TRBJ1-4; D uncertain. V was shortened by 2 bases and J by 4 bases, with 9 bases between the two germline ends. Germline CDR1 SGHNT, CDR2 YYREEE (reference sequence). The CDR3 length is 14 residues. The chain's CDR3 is CASSFQQDNEKLFF. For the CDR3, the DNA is TGTGCCAGCAGCTTTCAGCAGGATAATGAAAAACTGTTTTTT.

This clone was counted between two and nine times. The CDR3 region has the DNA TGCAGCGTTGGAGAGACGGACATAGGCTACACCTTC. Residues: CSVGETDIGYTF. V usage is TRBV29-1 and J usage is TRBJ1-2, with a weak D call TRBD1 (5 bases). The CDR3 has 12 amino acids. Germline V gives CDR1 SQVTM, CDR2 ANQGSEA. The V gene lost 4 bases and the J gene lost 8 bases, with 14 bases spanning the gap.

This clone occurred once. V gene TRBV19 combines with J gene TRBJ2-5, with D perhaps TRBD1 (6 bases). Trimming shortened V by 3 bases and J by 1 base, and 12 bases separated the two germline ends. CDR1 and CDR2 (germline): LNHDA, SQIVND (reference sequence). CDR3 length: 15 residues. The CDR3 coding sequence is TGTGCCAGTAGTATGGGGGCTTCCTCCCAAGAGACCCAGTACTTC. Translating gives CASSMGASSQETQYF.

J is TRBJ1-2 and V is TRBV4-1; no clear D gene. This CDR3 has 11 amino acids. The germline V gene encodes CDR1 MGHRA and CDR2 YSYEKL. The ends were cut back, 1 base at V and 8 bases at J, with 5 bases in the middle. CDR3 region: CASSQAEGYTF. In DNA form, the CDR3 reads TGCGCCAGCAGCCAAGCGGAGGGCTACACCTTC.

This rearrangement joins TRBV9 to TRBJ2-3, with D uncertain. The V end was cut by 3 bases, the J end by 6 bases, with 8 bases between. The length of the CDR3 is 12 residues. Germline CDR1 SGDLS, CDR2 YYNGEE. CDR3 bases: TGTGCCAGCAGCGGGCTCCCGGATACGCAGTATTTT. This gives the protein CASSGLPDTQYF.